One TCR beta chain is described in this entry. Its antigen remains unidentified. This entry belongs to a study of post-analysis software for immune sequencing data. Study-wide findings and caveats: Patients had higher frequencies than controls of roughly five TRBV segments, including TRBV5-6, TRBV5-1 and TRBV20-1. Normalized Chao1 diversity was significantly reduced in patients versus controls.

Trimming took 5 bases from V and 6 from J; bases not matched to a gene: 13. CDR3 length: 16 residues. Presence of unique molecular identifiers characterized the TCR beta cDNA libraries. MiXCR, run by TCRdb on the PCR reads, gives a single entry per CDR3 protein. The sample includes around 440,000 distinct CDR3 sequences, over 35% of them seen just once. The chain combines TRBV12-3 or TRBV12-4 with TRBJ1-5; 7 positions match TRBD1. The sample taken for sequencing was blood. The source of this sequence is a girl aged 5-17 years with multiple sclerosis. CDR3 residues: CASSPNPTGTGQPQHF. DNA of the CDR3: TGTGCCAGCAGTCCAAACCCGACAGGGACGGGTCAGCCCCAGCATTTT.